The clone carrying this TCR beta chain has a handful of counts. Antigen specificity is unknown. The junction shows a germline mismatch at one end, possibly a read error. The CDR3 is 13 amino acids. Germline-derived CDR1 and CDR2 are SSHAT and FNYEAQ (reference sequence). This sample stems from a study of T cell repertoires in cytomegalovirus infection. Study details: Through public TCR beta signatures, both CMV infection and matching HLA type were indicated. General study results and limits: Across the ex vivo response, the dominant clonotypes were HLA-C-restricted CMV-specific TCR beta clonotypes. Totalled public TCR beta family frequency picked out people who carried CMV plus the relevant HLA.

TCRdb processed the reads anew with MiXCR; each CDR3 protein has one entry. The data hold about 190,000 distinct CDR3 sequences, with roughly 30% observed a single time. V and J are TRBV7-7 and TRBJ2-1; D gene unclear. This receptor was identified in a human donor in good health (CMV status not recorded). Some clones in this sample may be carry-over from other donors' samples. Material for sequencing was PBMCs. In DNA, the CDR3 is TGTGCTAGCAGCTTAGGTCTGGACAATGAGCAGTTCTTC. Encoded protein: CASSLGLDNEQFF.